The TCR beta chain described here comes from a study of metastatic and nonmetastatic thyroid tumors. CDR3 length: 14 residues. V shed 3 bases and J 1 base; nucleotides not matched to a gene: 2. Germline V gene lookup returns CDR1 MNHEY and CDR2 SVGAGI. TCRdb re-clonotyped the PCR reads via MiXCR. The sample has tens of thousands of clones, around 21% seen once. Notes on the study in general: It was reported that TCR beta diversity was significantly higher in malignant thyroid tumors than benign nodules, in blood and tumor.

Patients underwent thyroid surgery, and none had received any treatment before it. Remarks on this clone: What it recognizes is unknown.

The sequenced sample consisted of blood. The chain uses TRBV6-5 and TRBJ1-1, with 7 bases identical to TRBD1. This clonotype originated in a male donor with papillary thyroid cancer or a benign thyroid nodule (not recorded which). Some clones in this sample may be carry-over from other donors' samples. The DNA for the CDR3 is TGTGCCAGCAGTTATAGGGACAGGAACACTGAAGCTTTCTTT. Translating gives CASSYRDRNTEAFF.